This paragraph covers one TCR beta chain sequence. Germline CDR1 reads SQVTM; CDR2 reads ANQGSEA. The CDR3 length is 13 residues. V dropped 4 bases and J dropped 10 bases, with 14 bases sitting between them. The sample comes from a study of CD8+ T cells in alopecia areata. Peripheral blood, together with lesional scalp punch biopsies, was collected from alopecia areata patients. After isolation, RNA underwent reverse transcription to generate cDNA as the sequencing template. TCRdb's table, derived via immunoSEQ multiplex PCR, lists solely in-frame clones and lacks some. The table has more than 200,000 clones, 67% seen once.

This clonotype originated in a human donor with alopecia areata. The chain combines TRBV29-1 with TRBJ1-6, with D perhaps TRBD1 (5 bases). Sequenced material: CD4+ T cells sorted from blood, taken at week 0. The CDR3 loop reads CSVAEGRGSPLHF. For the CDR3, the DNA is TGCAGCGTTGCGGAGGGGCGAGGGTCACCCCTCCACTTT.